The 8 T cell receptor beta chains given below trace back to one sample, sequenced in a study of cytomegalovirus exposure and HLA in healthy donors. The protocol was immunoSEQ multiplex PCR, while the TCRdb copy is restricted to in-frame clones and leaves out a portion. The sample has a few hundred thousand clones, more than 85% seen once; the top ten hold around 11%. Sequenced input: PBMCs. These receptor sequences come from a man aged 18 to 35 in good health and CMV-seropositive.

The V gene is TRBV2, the J gene TRBJ1-2; D perhaps matches TRBD1 (6 bases). The CDR3 consists of 15 residues. V lost 7 bases, J lost 8 bases, and 23 bases lay in between. The V gene's germline CDR1 is SNHLY and CDR2 FYNNEI. CDR3 sequence: CASTRNPGVSGGYTF. The CDR3 DNA follows: TGTGCCAGCACTAGGAATCCAGGGGTTAGTGGCGGCTACACCTTC.

This clone has a handful of counts. The chain recombines TRBV28 with TRBJ1-5; D call uncertain. The V end lost 5 bases, the J end lost 6 bases, and 8 bases lay between the germline ends. The CDR3 consists of 12 residues. Germline loops: CDR1 MDHEN, CDR2 SYDVKM. The CDR3 region has the DNA TGTGCCAGCAGTCCGCTAAGTCAGCCCCAGCATTTT. It yields the protein CASSPLSQPQHF.

This clone was seen a single time. The V and J genes are TRBV6-5 and TRBJ1-1; 7 bases are shared with TRBD1. Trimming at V came to 6 bases and at J to 5 bases, leaving 12 bases not matched to a gene. This CDR3 region has 15 residues. CDR1 MNHEY and CDR2 SVGAGI come from the germline V gene. In nucleotides, the CDR3 is TGTGCCAGCAGCCACTCAGGGGGGCGCGGGACTGAAGCTTTCTTT. It codes for CASSHSGGRGTEAFF.

This clone was picked up a small number of times. The CDR3 nucleotides are TGTGCCAGCAGTGAATCCAGGGAAGCTTTCTTT. It codes for CASSESREAFF. V is TRBV25-1 and J is TRBJ1-1; D unresolved. The CDR3 covers 11 residues. Per the germline V gene, CDR1 is MGHDK and CDR2 is SYGVNS. The germline V and J ends were trimmed by 1 base and 8 bases, with 5 bases remaining between them.

The chain recombines TRBV7-3 with TRBJ2-1, with D possibly being TRBD2 (6 bases). This CDR3 has 16 amino acids. The V end was cut by 1 base, the J end by 1 base, with 11 bases between. Germline CDR1 is SGHTA and CDR2 is FQGTGA. CDR3: CASSLMAGLSYNEQFF. The CDR3, as DNA: TGTGCCAGCAGCTTAATGGCGGGATTGTCCTACAATGAGCAGTTCTTC.

The chain combines TRBV30 with TRBJ1-1, with TRBD1 as a possible D gene (6 bases). The CDR3 covers 14 residues. Germline V gene lookup returns CDR1 GTSNPN and CDR2 SVGIG (reference sequence). The CDR3 DNA reads as TGTGCAGGGGGAGGACAGCGAATGAACACTGAAGCTTTCTTT. It encodes CAGGGQRMNTEAFF.

The V and J genes are TRBV7-2 and TRBJ2-5; D possibly corresponds to TRBD2 (6 bases). The germline V gene encodes CDR1 SGHTA and CDR2 FQGNSA. The CDR3 sequence is 14 residues long. V was cut by 4 bases and J by 5 bases, with 14 bases left in between. CDR3 coding DNA: TGTGCCAGCAGCTCCTTGGGGGGAGTTGAGACCCAGTACTTC. Amino acid sequence: CASSSLGGVETQYF.

The J gene is TRBJ2-7, the V gene TRBV6-5, with 8 bases identical to TRBD2. Germline CDR1 and CDR2: MNHEY and SVGAGI. V trimming: 4 bases; J trimming: 6 bases; junction bases outside the gene matches: 8. The CDR3 is 14 residues long. CDR3 protein: CASSWRAGEAEQYF. CDR3 sequence (DNA): TGTGCCAGCAGTTGGAGAGCGGGAGAGGCCGAGCAGTACTTC.